This T cell receptor beta chain was observed in a study of response to subunit inactivated influenza vaccine. Study results and caveats: Authors proposed each seasonal influenza vaccination draws in few new T cells.

Trimming stripped 1 base from V and 2 bases from J, with 5 bases between. CDR1 and CDR2 (germline): LGHNA, YSLEER. This CDR3 is 13 amino acids long. Using its own MiXCR run on the RT-PCR reads, TCRdb lists one record per CDR3 protein. Altogether hundreds of thousands of distinct CDR3 sequences are present, less than 10% being singletons, with the ten largest covering approximately 12%. This clonotype was counted between two and nine times. Its antigen is currently unknown. Sequences were derived from PBMCs from blood, sampled around 25 months after vaccination. This clonotype originated in a man between 50 and 69 years old who received an inactivated influenza vaccine. The chain uses TRBV4-3 and TRBJ2-5; unclear D gene. This CDR3 is CASSQAVQETQYF. CDR3 in DNA: TGCGCCAGCAGCCAAGCGGTACAAGAGACCCAGTACTTC.